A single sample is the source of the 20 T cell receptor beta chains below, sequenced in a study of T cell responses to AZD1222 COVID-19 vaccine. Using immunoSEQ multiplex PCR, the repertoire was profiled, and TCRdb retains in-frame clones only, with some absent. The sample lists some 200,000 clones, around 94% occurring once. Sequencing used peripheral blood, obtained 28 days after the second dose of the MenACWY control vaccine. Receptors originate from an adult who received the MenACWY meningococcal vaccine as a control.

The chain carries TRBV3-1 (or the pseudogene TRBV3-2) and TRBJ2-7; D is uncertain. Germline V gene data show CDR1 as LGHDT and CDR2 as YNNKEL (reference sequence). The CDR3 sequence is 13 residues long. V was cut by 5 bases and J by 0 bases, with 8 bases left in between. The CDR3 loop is CASSVGSSYEQYF. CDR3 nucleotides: TGTGCCAGCAGCGTCGGTAGCTCCTACGAGCAGTACTTC.

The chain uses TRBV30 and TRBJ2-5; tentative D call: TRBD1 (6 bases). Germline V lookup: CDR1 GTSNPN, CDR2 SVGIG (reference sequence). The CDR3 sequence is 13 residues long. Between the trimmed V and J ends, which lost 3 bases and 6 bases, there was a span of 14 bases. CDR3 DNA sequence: TGTGCCTGGAGCACAGGGATTCGACAGACCCAGTACTTC. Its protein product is CAWSTGIRQTQYF.

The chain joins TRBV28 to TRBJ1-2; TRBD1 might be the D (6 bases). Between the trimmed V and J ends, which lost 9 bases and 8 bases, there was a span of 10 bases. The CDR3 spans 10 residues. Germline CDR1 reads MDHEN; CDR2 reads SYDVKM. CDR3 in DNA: TGTGCCAGTGAAGGACAGGGCTACACCTTC. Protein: CASEGQGYTF.

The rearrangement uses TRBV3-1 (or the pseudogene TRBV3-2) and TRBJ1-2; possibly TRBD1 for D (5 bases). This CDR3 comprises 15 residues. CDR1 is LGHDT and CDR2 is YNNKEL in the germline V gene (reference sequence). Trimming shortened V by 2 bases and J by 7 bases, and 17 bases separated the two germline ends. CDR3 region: CASSQSGAASGGYTF. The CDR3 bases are TGTGCCAGCAGCCAAAGTGGGGCAGCATCGGGTGGCTACACCTTC.

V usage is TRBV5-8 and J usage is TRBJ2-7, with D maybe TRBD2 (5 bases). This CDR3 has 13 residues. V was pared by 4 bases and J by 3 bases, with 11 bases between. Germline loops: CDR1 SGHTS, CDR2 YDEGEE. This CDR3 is CASSDQAVYEQYF. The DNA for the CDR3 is TGTGCCAGCAGCGATCAAGCGGTCTACGAGCAGTACTTC.

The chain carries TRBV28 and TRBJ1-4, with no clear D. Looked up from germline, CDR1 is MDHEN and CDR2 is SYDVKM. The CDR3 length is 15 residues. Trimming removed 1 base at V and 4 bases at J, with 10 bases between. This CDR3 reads CASSLSWGDNEKLFF. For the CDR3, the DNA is TGTGCCAGCAGTTTATCGTGGGGTGATAATGAAAAACTGTTTTTT.

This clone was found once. CDR3 sequence: CASSLPGTGYVTEAFF. For the CDR3, the DNA is TGTGCCAGCAGCTTACCTGGGACAGGGTATGTGACTGAAGCTTTCTTT. The rearrangement links TRBV7-8 to TRBJ1-1, with TRBD1 identical over 9 bases. Germline V lookup: CDR1 SGHVS, CDR2 FQNEAQ. The CDR3 runs to 16 residues. Trimming took 2 bases from V and 5 from J; bases not matched to a gene: 9.

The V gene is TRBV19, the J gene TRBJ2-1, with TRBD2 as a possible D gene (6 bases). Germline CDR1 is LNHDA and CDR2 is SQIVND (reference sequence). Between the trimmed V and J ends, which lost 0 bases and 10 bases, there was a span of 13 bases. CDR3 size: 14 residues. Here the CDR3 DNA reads TGTGCCAGTAGTATAGAGGGAGGTTGGGACGAGCAGTTCTTC. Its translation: CASSIEGGWDEQFF.

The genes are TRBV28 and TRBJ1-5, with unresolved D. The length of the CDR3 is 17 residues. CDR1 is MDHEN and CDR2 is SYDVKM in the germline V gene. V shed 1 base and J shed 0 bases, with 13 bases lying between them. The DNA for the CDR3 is TGTGCCAGCAGTTTATACCCTCCGGAAATTAGCAATCAGCCCCAGCATTTT. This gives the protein CASSLYPPEISNQPQHF.

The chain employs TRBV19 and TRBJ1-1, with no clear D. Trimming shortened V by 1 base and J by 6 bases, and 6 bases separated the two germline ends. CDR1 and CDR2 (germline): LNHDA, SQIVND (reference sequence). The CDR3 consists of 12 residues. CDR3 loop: CASSIGAAEAFF. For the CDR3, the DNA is TGTGCCAGTAGTATAGGGGCGGCTGAAGCTTTCTTT.

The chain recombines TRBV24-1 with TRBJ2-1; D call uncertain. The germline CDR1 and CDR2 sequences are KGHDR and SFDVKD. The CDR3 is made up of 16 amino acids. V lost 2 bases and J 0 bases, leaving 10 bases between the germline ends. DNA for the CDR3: TGTGCCACCAGTGATTATCGGGCGAGCTCCTACAATGAGCAGTTCTTC. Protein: CATSDYRASSYNEQFF.

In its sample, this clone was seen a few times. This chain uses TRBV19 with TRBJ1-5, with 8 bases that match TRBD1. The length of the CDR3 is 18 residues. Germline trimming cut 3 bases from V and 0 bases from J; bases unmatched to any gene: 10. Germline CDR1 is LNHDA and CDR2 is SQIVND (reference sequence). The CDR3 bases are TGTGCCAGTAGTATCGGGACAGGTGGGTGGAATAGCAATCAGCCCCAGCATTTT. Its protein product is CASSIGTGGWNSNQPQHF.

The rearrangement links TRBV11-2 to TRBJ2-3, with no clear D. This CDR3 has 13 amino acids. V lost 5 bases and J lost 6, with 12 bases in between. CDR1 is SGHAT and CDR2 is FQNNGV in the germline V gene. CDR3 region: CASSRNPADTQYF. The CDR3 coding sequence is TGTGCCAGCAGCCGGAACCCGGCGGATACGCAGTATTTT.

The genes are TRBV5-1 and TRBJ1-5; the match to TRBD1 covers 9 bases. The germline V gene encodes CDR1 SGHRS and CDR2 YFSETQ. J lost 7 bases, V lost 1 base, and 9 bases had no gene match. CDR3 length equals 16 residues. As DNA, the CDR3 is TGCGCCAGCAGCTTGAATCCGGGACAGGGCGGACAGCCCCAGCATTTT. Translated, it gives CASSLNPGQGGQPQHF.

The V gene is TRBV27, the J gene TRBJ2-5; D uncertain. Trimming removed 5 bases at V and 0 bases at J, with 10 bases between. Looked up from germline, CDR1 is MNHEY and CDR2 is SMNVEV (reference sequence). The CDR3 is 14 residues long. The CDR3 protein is CASSGNADQETQYF. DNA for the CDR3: TGTGCCAGCAGTGGGAATGCGGACCAAGAGACCCAGTACTTC.

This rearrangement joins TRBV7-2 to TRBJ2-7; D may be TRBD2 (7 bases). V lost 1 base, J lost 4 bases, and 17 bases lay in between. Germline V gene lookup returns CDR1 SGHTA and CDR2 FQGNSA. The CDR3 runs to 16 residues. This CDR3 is CASSLGGGVSGYEQYF. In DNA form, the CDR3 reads TGTGCCAGCAGCTTAGGAGGGGGGGTATCAGGTTACGAGCAGTACTTC.

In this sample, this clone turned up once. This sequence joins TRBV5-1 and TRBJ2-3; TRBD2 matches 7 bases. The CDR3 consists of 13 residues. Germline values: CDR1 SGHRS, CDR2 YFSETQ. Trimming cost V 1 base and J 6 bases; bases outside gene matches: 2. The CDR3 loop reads CASSLWEGDTQYF. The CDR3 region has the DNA TGCGCCAGCAGCTTGTGGGAGGGGGATACGCAGTATTTT.

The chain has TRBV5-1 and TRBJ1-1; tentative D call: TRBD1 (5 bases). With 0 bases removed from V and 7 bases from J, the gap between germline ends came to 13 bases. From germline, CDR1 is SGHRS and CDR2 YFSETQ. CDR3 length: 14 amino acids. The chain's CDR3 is CASSLEFGTDEAFF. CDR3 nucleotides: TGCGCCAGCAGCTTGGAGTTCGGGACTGATGAAGCTTTCTTT. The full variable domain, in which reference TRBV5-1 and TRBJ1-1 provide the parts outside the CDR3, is KAGVTQTPRYLIKTRGQQVTLSCSPISGHRSVSWYQQTPGQGLQFLFEYFSETQRNKGNFPGRFSGRQFSNSRSEMNVSTLELGDSALYLCASSLEFGTDEAFFGQGTRLTVV.

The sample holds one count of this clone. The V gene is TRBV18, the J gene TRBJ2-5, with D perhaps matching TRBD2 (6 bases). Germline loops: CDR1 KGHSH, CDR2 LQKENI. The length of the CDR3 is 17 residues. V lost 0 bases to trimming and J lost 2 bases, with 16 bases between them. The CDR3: CASSPPSGAQGQETQYF. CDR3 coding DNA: TGTGCCAGCTCACCACCCTCGGGAGCCCAGGGACAAGAGACCCAGTACTTC. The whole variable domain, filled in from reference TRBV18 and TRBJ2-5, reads NAGVMQNPRHLVRRRGQEARLRCSPMKGHSHVYWYRQLPEEGLKFMVYLQKENIIDESGMPKERFSAEFPKEGPSILRIQQVVRGDSAAYFCASSPPSGAQGQETQYFGPGTRLLVL.

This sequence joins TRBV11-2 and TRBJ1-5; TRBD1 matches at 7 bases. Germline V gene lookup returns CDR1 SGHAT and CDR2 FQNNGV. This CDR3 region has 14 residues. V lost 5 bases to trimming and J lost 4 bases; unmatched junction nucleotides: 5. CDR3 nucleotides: TGTGCCAGCAGCCAGGACAGGAGTAATCAGCCCCAGCATTTT. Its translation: CASSQDRSNQPQHF.